These 16 T cell receptor beta chains came from one sample sequenced in a study of cytomegalovirus exposure and HLA in healthy donors. Clones were sequenced by immunoSEQ multiplex PCR, and TCRdb holds only the in-frame ones, with some missing. The sample holds under 75,000 clones, 90% to 97% seen once. The sequencing sample was made of PBMCs. The source of these receptors is a woman between 18 and 29 years old in good health and CMV-seronegative.

CDR3 sequence (DNA): TGTGCCAGCAGTTTCCCGGACAGGGGAAACCACGAGCAGTACTTC. The encoded protein is CASSFPDRGNHEQYF. The gene calls are TRBV28 and TRBJ2-7, with 9 bases lining up with TRBD1. CDR1 is MDHEN, CDR2 SYDVKM, per germline. The CDR3 is 15 amino acids. The ends lost 3 bases at V and 5 bases at J; junction bases unmatched: 8.

Here the CDR3 reads CASSLGGAFSYNEQFF. The CDR3 region has the DNA TGTGCCAGCAGCTTAGGAGGCGCTTTCTCCTACAATGAGCAGTTCTTC. This chain connects TRBV7-9 to TRBJ2-1; D uncertain. V gave up 1 base and J gave up 0 bases, with 10 bases separating them. CDR3 length: 16 amino acids. Germline CDR1 is SEHNR and CDR2 is FQNEAQ (reference sequence).

The CDR3 DNA follows: TGTGCCAGCAGCGACACAGGGATTGGAAACACCATATATTTT. Its translation: CASSDTGIGNTIYF. J is TRBJ1-3 and V is TRBV25-1, with a possible D match to TRBD1 (6 bases). CDR1 is MGHDK and CDR2 is SYGVNS in the germline V gene. This CDR3 spans 14 amino acids. Between the trimmed V and J ends, which lost 6 bases and 3 bases, there was a span of 12 bases.

This chain uses TRBV19 with TRBJ2-5, with 8 bases fitting TRBD1. Per the germline V gene, CDR1 is LNHDA and CDR2 is SQIVND (reference sequence). CDR3 length: 14 amino acids. J lost 5 bases, V lost 3 bases, and 5 bases had no gene match. The CDR3 DNA reads TGTGCCAGTAGTATGGCAGGGGGCTCGGAGACCCAGTACTTC. Translated: CASSMAGGSETQYF.

This chain uses TRBV2 with TRBJ2-2, with 7 bases aligning to TRBD1. CDR3 length: 15 amino acids. V lost 10 bases to trimming and J lost 6 bases; unmatched junction nucleotides: 14. Per the germline V gene, CDR1 is SNHLY and CDR2 is FYNNEI. CDR3 bases: TGTGCCACCAGAGGACAGGTCGGGTGGGCCGGGGAGCTGTTTTTT. As protein: CATRGQVGWAGELFF.

The chain joins TRBV6-5 to TRBJ2-3, with D maybe TRBD1 (6 bases). The length of the CDR3 is 15 residues. In germline, CDR1 is MNHEY, CDR2 SVGAGI. With 0 bases removed from V and 4 bases from J, the gap between germline ends came to 11 bases. The CDR3 DNA is TGTGCCAGCAGTTACTCGACAGGAACAGCAGATACGCAGTATTTT. Encoded protein: CASSYSTGTADTQYF.

The chain carries TRBV9 and TRBJ2-3, with 10 bases fitting TRBD2. The CDR3 covers 16 residues. Germline lookup yields CDR1 SGDLS and CDR2 YYNGEE. The trim removed 2 bases at V and 0 bases at J, leaving 3 bases unmatched. The CDR3 DNA sequence: TGTGCCAGCAGCGTGCCTAGCGGGGGTAGCACAGATACGCAGTATTTT. Its protein product is CASSVPSGGSTDTQYF.

This clone appeared a few times. The chain uses TRBV14 and TRBJ2-7; D is perhaps TRBD1 (6 bases). In germline, CDR1 is SGHDN, CDR2 FVKESK. The CDR3 is made up of 13 amino acids. V gave up 1 base and J gave up 5 bases, with 9 bases separating them. The CDR3 DNA reads TGTGCCAGCAGCCAAGTGGGGGCCAACGAGCAGTACTTC. Amino acids: CASSQVGANEQYF.

This rearrangement joins TRBV28 to TRBJ2-7; the D gene is possibly TRBD2 (6 bases). This CDR3 contains 16 residues. V dropped 5 bases and J dropped 3 bases, with 20 bases sitting between them. Germline lookup yields CDR1 MDHEN and CDR2 SYDVKM. The CDR3 sequence is CASSPQGLTRGYEQYF. CDR3 bases: TGTGCCAGCAGTCCCCAGGGACTGACTAGGGGCTACGAGCAGTACTTC.

The rearrangement uses TRBV5-4 and TRBJ2-4; D is unresolved. Trimming removed 0 bases at V and 1 base at J, with 11 bases between. The CDR3 runs 16 residues. Germline V gene lookup returns CDR1 SGHNT and CDR2 YYREEE (reference sequence). The CDR3 DNA reads TGTGCCAGCAGCTTGGCCCTGGCCGGGGCCAAAAACATTCAGTACTTC. Protein: CASSLALAGAKNIQYF.

This chain joins TRBV9 and TRBJ2-3; 7 bases align to TRBD2. The CDR3 is made up of 16 amino acids. From germline, CDR1 is SGDLS and CDR2 YYNGEE. V lost 0 bases, J lost 3 bases, and 7 bases stayed unmatched. CDR3 sequence reads: CASSVGGGGRTDTQYF. The CDR3 nucleotides read TGTGCCAGCAGCGTAGGGGGGGGAGGAAGGACAGATACGCAGTATTTT.

The chain couples TRBV5-4 to TRBJ2-2; 10 bases match TRBD2. V lost 1 base and J lost 6; bases outside the gene matches: 9. Germline CDR1 and CDR2: SGHNT and YYREEE (reference sequence). The CDR3 is 17 amino acids. This CDR3 is CASSLRASGSRAGELFF. The CDR3 DNA follows: TGTGCCAGCAGCTTGCGGGCTAGCGGGAGTAGAGCCGGGGAGCTGTTTTTT.

The V gene is TRBV2, the J gene TRBJ1-1, with 11 bases matching TRBD1. The CDR3 is 14 residues long. Trimming took 5 bases from V and 7 from J; bases not matched to a gene: 6. Germline loops: CDR1 SNHLY, CDR2 FYNNEI. CDR3 bases: TGTGCCAGCAGTAGGACAGGGGGCTTAGGTGAAGCTTTCTTT. This gives the protein CASSRTGGLGEAFF.

J is TRBJ2-1 and V is TRBV7-3; D is perhaps TRBD2 (6 bases). CDR1 and CDR2 (germline): SGHTA, FQGTGA. CDR3 length: 15 amino acids. Trimming shortened V by 5 bases and J by 2 bases, and 13 bases separated the two germline ends. CDR3 in amino acids: CASSLGSVAYNEQFF. The CDR3, as DNA: TGTGCCAGCAGCCTCGGGAGTGTGGCCTACAATGAGCAGTTCTTC.

The chain couples TRBV5-6 to TRBJ2-7; 10 bases match TRBD1. The germline CDR1 and CDR2 sequences are SGHDT and YYEEEE. V shed 0 bases, J shed 4 bases, and the junction held 4 bases outside the gene matches. The CDR3 has 15 residues. CDR3 amino acids: CASSLGDRGNYEQYF. DNA of the CDR3: TGTGCCAGCAGCTTGGGGGACAGGGGAAATTACGAGCAGTACTTC.

The chain has TRBV25-1 and TRBJ2-6; D is perhaps TRBD1 (7 bases). Germline CDR1 MGHDK, CDR2 SYGVNS. The V end was cut by 2 bases, the J end by 4 bases, with 12 bases between. CDR3 size: 16 residues. DNA of the CDR3: TGTGCCAGCAGTGAAGGGGGGACAGTCGGGGCCAACGTCCTGACTTTC. Protein: CASSEGGTVGANVLTF.